These T cell receptor beta chains were read from a single sample in a study of T-cell reconstitution after alpha-beta-depleted transplantation in children. TCRdb re-called the PCR reads through MiXCR, storing one row per CDR3 protein. The repertoire includes 200,000 to 250,000 distinct CDR3 sequences, around 8% of them detected once, and less than 8% sits in the top ten. This specimen was PBMCs, mostly from graft donor cells, taken 180 days after TCRalphabeta/CD19-depleted stem cell transplant. These receptors were collected from a male patient aged 10 to 17 who had a stem cell transplant for acute lymphoblastic leukemia, so the T cells may come from the graft donor. CDR3s include the opening cysteine and the closing phenylalanine or tryptophan. Fields, in order: J gene, CDR3 length, V gene, CDR3 protein.

j_call: TRBJ2-5; cdr3_length: 12; v_call: TRBV5-5; cdr3_aa: CASSLEVGTQYF
j_call: TRBJ2-3; cdr3_length: 13; v_call: TRBV7-9; cdr3_aa: CALRGGGANTQYF
j_call: TRBJ2-7; cdr3_length: 15; v_call: TRBV9; cdr3_aa: CASSGWGTPGDEQYF
j_call: TRBJ1-5; cdr3_length: 18; v_call: TRBV6-2/TRBV6-3; cdr3_aa: CASSYEGQGSSSNQPQHF
j_call: TRBJ2-1; cdr3_length: 13; v_call: TRBV6-2/TRBV6-3; cdr3_aa: CASSYSVYNEQFF
j_call: TRBJ2-5; cdr3_length: 13; v_call: TRBV12-3/TRBV12-4; cdr3_aa: CASSLVRAETQYF
j_call: TRBJ2-5; cdr3_length: 15; v_call: TRBV7-6; cdr3_aa: CASSFGGSSQETQYF
j_call: TRBJ2-5; cdr3_length: 15; v_call: TRBV27; cdr3_aa: CASSSPAGGQETQYF
j_call: TRBJ2-5; cdr3_length: 15; v_call: TRBV10-3; cdr3_aa: CAISESGTIQETQYF
j_call: TRBJ2-5; cdr3_length: 14; v_call: TRBV10-1; cdr3_aa: CASSRGRTQETQYF
j_call: TRBJ2-3; cdr3_length: 13; v_call: TRBV29-1; cdr3_aa: CSAITGDTDTQYF
j_call: TRBJ2-7; cdr3_length: 12; v_call: TRBV28; cdr3_aa: CASTGRSYEQYF
j_call: TRBJ1-1; cdr3_length: 14; v_call: TRBV12-3/TRBV12-4; cdr3_aa: CASSLNRRGTEAFF
j_call: TRBJ1-1; cdr3_length: 15; v_call: TRBV7-2; cdr3_aa: CASSSYGTGNTEAFF
j_call: TRBJ1-1; cdr3_length: 18; v_call: TRBV28; cdr3_aa: CASSFPDTDLYMNTEAFF
j_call: TRBJ2-3; cdr3_length: 15; v_call: TRBV18; cdr3_aa: CASSPVGPDSDTQYF
j_call: TRBJ1-1; cdr3_length: 18; v_call: TRBV6-5; cdr3_aa: CASSYSMGGDMLNTEAFF